This T cell receptor (beta chain) was recorded in a study of cytomegalovirus exposure and HLA in healthy donors. About the research overall: Researchers previously reported finding 90 million to 120 million unique TCR beta sequences from roughly 200 million T cells. Whole-study findings and limits: Analysis was carried out at a later point, and it linked a missense DCLRE1C variant to TCR beta V- and J-gene trimming.

The ends lost 6 bases at V and 5 bases at J; junction bases unmatched: 10. The CDR3 contains 15 residues. Germline V CDR1 and CDR2: LNHDA, SQIVND (reference sequence). A remark on this clone: What it recognizes is unknown.

The study ran its PCR with 60 Vbeta and 13 Jbeta primers. Method: immunoSEQ multiplex PCR; TCRdb's copy keeps in-frame clones and lacks some. The table records approximately 40,000 clones, 70% to 90% of them present only once. Sequences were obtained from PBMCs. This TCR derives from a woman aged 40 to 49 in good health and CMV-seropositive. The chain couples TRBV19 to TRBJ2-1; 7 bases match TRBD1. CDR3 protein: CASSESGTAHNEQFF. CDR3 DNA: TGTGCCAGTAGCGAGTCCGGGACAGCTCACAATGAGCAGTTCTTC.